These T cell receptor beta chains were read from a single sample in a study of blood T cell repertoires in COVID-19. Profiling relied on immunoSEQ multiplex PCR, and the TCRdb table lists in-frame clones only, not all of them. Here the sample spans just under 90,000 clones, 85% to 95% being singletons. Sequenced material: peripheral blood. These receptors came from a man aged 55 to 70 with acute or convalescent COVID-19. Each CDR3 is given with its conserved first and last residue. A D gene is named only where the DNA matches it firmly. The size entry is marked missing in some rows and otherwise reads once, few, many or a size class.

clone_size,j_call,d_call,v_call,cdr3_length,cdr3_aa,cdr3_nt
few,TRBJ1-5,NA,TRBV7-2,14,CASSLAAGNQPQHF,TGTGCCAGCAGCTTAGCGGCGGGGAATCAGCCCCAGCATTTT
NA,TRBJ1-1,NA,TRBV19,13,CVAGARGNTEAFF,TGCGTAGCGGGGGCGCGGGGGAACACTGAAGCTTTCTTT
NA,TRBJ1-2,NA,TRBV27,17,CASSLSFSRSQIYGYTF,TGTGCCAGCAGTTTATCGTTCAGCAGGTCACAGATTTATGGCTACACCTTC
NA,TRBJ1-5,NA,TRBV28,12,CASRQGGQPQHF,TGTGCCAGCAGACAGGGAGGGCAGCCCCAGCATTTT
NA,TRBJ1-6,NA,TRBV20-1,16,CSASPGTGSGGSPLHF,TGCAGTGCTAGTCCCGGAACAGGGTCGGGCGGGTCACCCCTCCACTTT
few,TRBJ1-6,TRBD1,TRBV19,14,CASSPGQGGSPLHF,TGTGCCAGTAGTCCGGGACAGGGTGGTTCACCCCTCCACTTT
NA,TRBJ2-7,TRBD1,TRBV6-5,14,CASSRGTGSYEQYF,TGTGCCAGCAGCCGCGGGACAGGGTCCTACGAGCAGTACTTC
NA,TRBJ1-6,NA,TRBV4-2,14,CASSQGRLNSPLHF,TGTGCCAGCAGCCAAGGGCGGCTAAATTCACCCCTCCACTTT
NA,TRBJ2-1,NA,TRBV27,15,CASSLSGRGYNEQFF,TGTGCCAGCAGTTTATCGGGCAGGGGCTACAATGAGCAGTTCTTC
few,TRBJ2-7,TRBD1,TRBV29-1,12,CSAGQGSYEQYF,TGCAGCGCCGGACAGGGCTCCTACGAGCAGTACTTC
NA,TRBJ2-3,TRBD1,TRBV4-2,20,CASSPGQGSVIDTSTDTQYF,TGTGCCAGCAGCCCGGGACAGGGGTCGGTTATCGATACTAGCACAGATACGCAGTATTTT
NA,TRBJ1-1,NA,TRBV28,12,CASGFRGTEAFF,TGTGCCAGCGGCTTTCGGGGCACTGAAGCTTTCTTT
NA,TRBJ2-2,NA,TRBV7-3,17,CASSPDAGSEGTGELFF,TGTGCCAGCAGCCCAGACGCGGGAAGCGAGGGCACCGGGGAGCTGTTTTTT
few,TRBJ1-2,NA,TRBV9,13,CASSVASGYGYTF,TGTGCCAGCAGCGTAGCTTCCGGGTATGGCTACACCTTC
NA,TRBJ2-7,TRBD1,TRBV7-2,14,CASSWDSASYEQYF,TGTGCCAGCAGCTGGGACAGTGCTTCCTACGAGCAGTACTTC
NA,TRBJ2-1,NA,TRBV7-3,16,CASSPPRAATYNEQFF,TGTGCCAGCAGCCCGCCTCGTGCGGCGACCTACAATGAGCAGTTCTTC
NA,TRBJ1-4,NA,TRBV5-1,15,CASSLVRADNEKLFF,TGCGCCAGCAGCTTGGTGAGGGCAGATAATGAAAAACTGTTTTTT
NA,TRBJ1-5,NA,TRBV10-3,15,CAISKTVNSNQPQHF,TGTGCCATCAGCAAAACAGTGAATAGCAATCAGCCCCAGCATTTT
NA,TRBJ2-7,TRBD2,TRBV5-6,15,CASSPAGGGSYEQYF,TGTGCCAGCAGCCCCGCGGGGGGGGGCTCCTACGAGCAGTACTTC
once,TRBJ2-2,TRBD1,TRBV12-3/TRBV12-4,11,CASTDRGGLFF,TGTGCCAGCACAGACAGGGGAGGGCTGTTTTTT
NA,TRBJ2-7,NA,TRBV5-6,12,CASSLGAYEQYF,TGTGCCAGCAGCTTAGGGGCCTACGAGCAGTACTTC
NA,TRBJ2-5,NA,TRBV12-5,14,CASGLDVGSETQYF,TGTGCTAGTGGTTTGGACGTGGGGAGTGAGACCCAGTACTTC
NA,TRBJ2-3,NA,TRBV12-3/TRBV12-4,12,CASSLSTDTQYF,TGTGCCAGCAGTCTATCTACAGATACGCAGTATTTT
NA,TRBJ2-2,TRBD1,TRBV5-1,16,CASSLVQGAVSGELFF,TGCGCCAGCAGCTTGGTTCAGGGGGCAGTGTCCGGGGAGCTGTTTTTT
NA,TRBJ2-6,NA,TRBV6-5,16,CASSYSPGAGANVLTF,TGTGCCAGCAGTTACTCGCCAGGGGCTGGGGCCAACGTCCTGACTTTC
NA,TRBJ2-5,TRBD2,TRBV3-1/TRBV3-2,14,CASSQDVAGVAQYF,TGTGCCAGCAGCCAAGATGTAGCGGGAGTTGCCCAGTACTTC
NA,TRBJ1-2,NA,TRBV6-6,14,CASSSRGVNYGYTF,TGTGCCAGCAGCAGTCGGGGGGTTAACTATGGCTACACCTTC
NA,TRBJ1-2,TRBD1,TRBV19,14,CASSIQGAYYGYTF,TGTGCCAGTAGTATCCAGGGGGCTTACTATGGCTACACCTTC
once,TRBJ2-3,TRBD2,TRBV24-1,18,CATSDRGLAGGHTDTQYF,TGTGCCACCAGTGATCGGGGACTAGCGGGAGGCCACACAGATACGCAGTATTTT
NA,TRBJ2-1,NA,TRBV11-1,16,CASSPHGGNPYNEQFF,TGTGCCAGCAGCCCACACGGCGGGAACCCCTACAATGAGCAGTTCTTC
NA,TRBJ1-1,NA,TRBV6-5,13,CASTRGGATEAFF,TGTGCCAGCACCCGGGGGGGGGCCACTGAAGCTTTCTTT
NA,TRBJ2-7,NA,TRBV28,13,CASTLGGIGEQYF,TGTGCCAGCACCCTAGGAGGGATTGGCGAGCAGTACTTC
NA,TRBJ1-1,NA,TRBV19,13,CASSRVRESEAFF,TGTGCCAGTAGCCGCGTTCGGGAGTCTGAAGCTTTCTTT
NA,TRBJ2-3,NA,TRBV15,14,CATSRGRGTDTQYF,TGTGCCACCAGCAGAGGGCGGGGTACAGATACGCAGTATTTT
NA,TRBJ1-1,TRBD1,TRBV18,15,CASSPFGTGNTEAFF,TGTGCCAGCTCACCTTTCGGGACAGGTAACACTGAAGCTTTCTTT
NA,TRBJ1-6,TRBD1,TRBV4-3,14,CASSQGTGDSPLHF,TGCGCCAGCAGCCAGGGGACAGGGGATTCACCCCTCCACTTT
few,TRBJ2-7,TRBD1,TRBV5-1,15,CASSLVGTGAYEQYF,TGCGCCAGCAGCTTGGTTGGGACAGGGGCCTACGAGCAGTACTTC
NA,TRBJ1-1,NA,TRBV5-1,15,CASTPDEGRNTEAFF,TGCGCCAGCACCCCTGACGAGGGCCGGAACACTGAAGCTTTCTTT
once,TRBJ2-1,TRBD2,TRBV5-1,15,CASSPRLATYNEQFF,TGCGCCAGCAGCCCCCGACTAGCGACCTACAATGAGCAGTTCTTC
NA,TRBJ1-3,NA,TRBV19,16,CASTPPGVSPGNTIYF,TGTGCCAGTACTCCGCCCGGGGTCTCACCTGGAAACACCATATATTTT
NA,TRBJ1-2,NA,TRBV29-1,12,CTVRDSHYGYTF,TGCACCGTGCGGGATTCACACTATGGCTACACCTTC
NA,TRBJ2-7,TRBD2,TRBV27,15,CASSLSGLAGSEQYF,TGTGCCAGCAGTCTCTCGGGACTAGCGGGATCCGAGCAGTACTTC
once,TRBJ2-2,TRBD2,TRBV19,18,CASTDKPGLAANTGELFF,TGTGCCAGTACCGACAAACCGGGACTAGCGGCCAACACCGGGGAGCTGTTTTTT